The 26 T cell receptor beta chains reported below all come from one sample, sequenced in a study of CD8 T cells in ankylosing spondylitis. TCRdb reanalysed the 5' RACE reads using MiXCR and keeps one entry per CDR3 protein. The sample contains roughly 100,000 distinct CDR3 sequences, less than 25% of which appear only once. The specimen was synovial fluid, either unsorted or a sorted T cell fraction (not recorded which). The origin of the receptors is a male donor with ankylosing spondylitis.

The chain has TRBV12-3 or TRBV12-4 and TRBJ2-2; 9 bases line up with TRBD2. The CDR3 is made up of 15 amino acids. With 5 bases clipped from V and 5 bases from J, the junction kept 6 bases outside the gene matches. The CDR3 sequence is CASSNPAGGTGELFF. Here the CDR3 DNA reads TGTGCCAGCAGTAACCCGGCGGGAGGGACCGGGGAGCTGTTTTTT.

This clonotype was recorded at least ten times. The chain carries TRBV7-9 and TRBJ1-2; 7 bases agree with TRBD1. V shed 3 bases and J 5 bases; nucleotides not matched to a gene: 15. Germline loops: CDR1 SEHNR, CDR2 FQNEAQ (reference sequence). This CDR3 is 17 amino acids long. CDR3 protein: CASSFPVWGTEAYGYTF. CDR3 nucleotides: TGTGCCAGCAGCTTCCCGGTATGGGGGACAGAAGCTTATGGCTACACCTTC.

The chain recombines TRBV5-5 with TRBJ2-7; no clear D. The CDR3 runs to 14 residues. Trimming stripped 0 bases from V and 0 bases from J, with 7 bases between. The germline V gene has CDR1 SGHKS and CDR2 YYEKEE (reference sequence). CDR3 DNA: TGTGCCAGCAGCTTGGGTGGAGTCTCCTACGAGCAGTACTTC. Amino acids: CASSLGGVSYEQYF.

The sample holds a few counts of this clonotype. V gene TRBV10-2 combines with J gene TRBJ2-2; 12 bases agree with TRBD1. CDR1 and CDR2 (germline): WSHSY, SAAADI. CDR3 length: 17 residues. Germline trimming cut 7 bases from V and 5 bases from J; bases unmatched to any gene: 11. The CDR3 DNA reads TGCGCCAGCAAACTCGGGACAGGGGGCGGTTTTACCGGGGAGCTGTTTTTT. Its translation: CASKLGTGGGFTGELFF.

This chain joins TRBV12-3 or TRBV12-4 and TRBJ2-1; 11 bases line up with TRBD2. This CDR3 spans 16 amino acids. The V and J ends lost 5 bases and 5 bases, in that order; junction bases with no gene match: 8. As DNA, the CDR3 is TGTGCCAGCAGTCCGTACGGGACTAGCGGCAACAATGAGCAGTTCTTC. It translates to CASSPYGTSGNNEQFF.

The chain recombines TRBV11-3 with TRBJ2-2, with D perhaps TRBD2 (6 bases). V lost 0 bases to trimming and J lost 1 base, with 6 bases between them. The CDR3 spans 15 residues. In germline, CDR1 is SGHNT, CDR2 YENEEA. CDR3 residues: CASSLEGGNTGELFF. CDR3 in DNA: TGTGCCAGCAGCTTAGAGGGGGGGAACACCGGGGAGCTGTTTTTT.

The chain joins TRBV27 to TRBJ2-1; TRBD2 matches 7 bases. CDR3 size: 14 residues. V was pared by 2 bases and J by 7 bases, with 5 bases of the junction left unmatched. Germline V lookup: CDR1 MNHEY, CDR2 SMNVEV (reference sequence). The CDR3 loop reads CASSLGGSLNEQFF. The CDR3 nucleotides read TGTGCCAGCAGTTTAGGCGGGAGTCTAAATGAGCAGTTCTTC.

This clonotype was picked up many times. CDR3 residues: CASSGLEETQYF. CDR3 in DNA: TGTGCCAGCAGCGGACTAGAAGAGACCCAGTACTTC. This rearrangement joins TRBV7-6 to TRBJ2-5; 7 bases are a match to TRBD2. The germline CDR1 and CDR2 sequences are SGHVS and FNYEAQ. The CDR3 is 12 amino acids. The V and J ends lost 5 bases and 3 bases, in that order; junction bases with no gene match: 0. The entire variable domain, with the rest obtained from reference TRBV7-6 and TRBJ2-5, is as follows: GAGVSQSPRYKVTKRGQDVALRCDPISGHVSLYWYRQALGQGPEFLTYFNYEAQQDKSGLPNDRFSAERPEGSISTLTIQRTEQRDSAMYRCASSGLEETQYFGPGTRLLVL.

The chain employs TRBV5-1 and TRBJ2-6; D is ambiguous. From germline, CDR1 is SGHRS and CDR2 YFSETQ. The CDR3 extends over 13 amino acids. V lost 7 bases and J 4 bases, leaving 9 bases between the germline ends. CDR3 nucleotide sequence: TGCGCCAGCGCCAACCCAGGGGCCAACGTCCTGACTTTC. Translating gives CASANPGANVLTF.

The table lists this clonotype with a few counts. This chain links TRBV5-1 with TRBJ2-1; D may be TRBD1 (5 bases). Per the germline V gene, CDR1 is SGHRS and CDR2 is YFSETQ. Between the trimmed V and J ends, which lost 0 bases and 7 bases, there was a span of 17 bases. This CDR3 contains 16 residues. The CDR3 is CASSLAVGRAANEQFF. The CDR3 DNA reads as TGCGCCAGCAGCTTGGCCGTGGGCAGGGCGGCGAATGAGCAGTTCTTC.

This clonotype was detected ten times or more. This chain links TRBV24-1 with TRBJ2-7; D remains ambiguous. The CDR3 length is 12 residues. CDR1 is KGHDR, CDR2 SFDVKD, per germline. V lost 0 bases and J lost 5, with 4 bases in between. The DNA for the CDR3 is TGTGCCACCAGTGATTTGCTCAACGAGCAGTACTTC. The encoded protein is CATSDLLNEQYF.

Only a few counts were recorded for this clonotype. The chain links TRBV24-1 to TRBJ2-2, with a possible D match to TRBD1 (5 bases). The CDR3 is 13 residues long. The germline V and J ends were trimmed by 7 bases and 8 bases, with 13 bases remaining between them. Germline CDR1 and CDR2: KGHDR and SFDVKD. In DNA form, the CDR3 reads TGTGCCACCAGGGACACGGCTCGAGGGGAGCTGTTTTTT. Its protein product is CATRDTARGELFF.

CDR3 region: CASSYSLAGAGELFF. The CDR3 DNA sequence: TGTGCCAGCAGCTACTCCCTAGCGGGTGCCGGGGAGCTGTTTTTT. The chain joins TRBV11-2 to TRBJ2-2, with TRBD2 identical over 8 bases. In germline, CDR1 is SGHAT, CDR2 FQNNGV. The CDR3 is 15 residues long. Losses at the gene ends were 4 bases for V and 6 bases for J; bases not matched to a gene: 7.

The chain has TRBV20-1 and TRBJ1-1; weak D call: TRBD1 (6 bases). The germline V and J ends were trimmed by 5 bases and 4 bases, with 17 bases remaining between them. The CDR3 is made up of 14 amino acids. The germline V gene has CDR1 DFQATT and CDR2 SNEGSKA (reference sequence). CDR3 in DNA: TGCAGTGCTTCAAAACAGGGAAGGGGCACTGAAGCTTTCTTT. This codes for CSASKQGRGTEAFF.

CDR3 residues: CASSRQGSATEAFF. CDR3 DNA: TGTGCCAGTAGTCGACAGGGTTCGGCCACTGAAGCTTTCTTT. The rearrangement joins TRBV19 to TRBJ1-1, with 7 bases that match TRBD1. CDR1 is LNHDA and CDR2 is SQIVND in the germline V gene (reference sequence). The CDR3 totals 14 residues. With V trimmed by 5 bases and J by 4 bases, 7 bases remained unmatched.

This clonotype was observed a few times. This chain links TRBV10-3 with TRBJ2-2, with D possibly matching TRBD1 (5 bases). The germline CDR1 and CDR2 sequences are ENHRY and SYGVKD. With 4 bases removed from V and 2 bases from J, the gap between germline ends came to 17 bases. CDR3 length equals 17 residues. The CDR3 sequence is CAISVRLGQVNTGELFF. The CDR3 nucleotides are TGTGCCATCAGTGTCAGGCTGGGGCAGGTTAACACCGGGGAGCTGTTTTTT.

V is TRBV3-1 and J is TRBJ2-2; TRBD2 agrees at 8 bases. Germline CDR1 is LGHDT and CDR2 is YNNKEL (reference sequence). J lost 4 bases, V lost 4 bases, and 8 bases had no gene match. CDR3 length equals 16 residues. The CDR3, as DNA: TGTGCCAGCAGCCGGGCAAGCGGGAGTGGCACCGGGGAGCTGTTTTTT. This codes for CASSRASGSGTGELFF.

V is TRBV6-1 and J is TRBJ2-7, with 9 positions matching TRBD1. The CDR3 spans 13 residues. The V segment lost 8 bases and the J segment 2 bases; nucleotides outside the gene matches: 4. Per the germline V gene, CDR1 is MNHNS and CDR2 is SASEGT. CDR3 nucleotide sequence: TGTGCCAGCGGACAGGGGACTGCCTACGAGCAGTACTTC. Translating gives CASGQGTAYEQYF.

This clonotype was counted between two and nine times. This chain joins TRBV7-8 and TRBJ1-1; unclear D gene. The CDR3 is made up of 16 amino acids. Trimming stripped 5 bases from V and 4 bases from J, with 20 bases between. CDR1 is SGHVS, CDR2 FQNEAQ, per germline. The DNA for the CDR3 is TGTGCCAGCAGCCCAAACTCGCAGGAATGGATCACTGAAGCTTTCTTT. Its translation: CASSPNSQEWITEAFF.

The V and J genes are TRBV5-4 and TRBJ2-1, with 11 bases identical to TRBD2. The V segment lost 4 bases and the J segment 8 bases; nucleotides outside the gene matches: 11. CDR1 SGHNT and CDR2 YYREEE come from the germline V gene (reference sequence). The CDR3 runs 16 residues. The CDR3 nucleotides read TGTGCCAGCAGCGGTAGCGGGAGGGCCTATGTCGATGAGCAGTTCTTC. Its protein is CASSGSGRAYVDEQFF.

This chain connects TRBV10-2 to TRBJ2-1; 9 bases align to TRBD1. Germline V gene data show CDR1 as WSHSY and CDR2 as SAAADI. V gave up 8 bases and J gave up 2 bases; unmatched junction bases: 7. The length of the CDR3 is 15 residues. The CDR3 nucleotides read TGCGCCAGCTGTCCGGACAGGGGCACCTACAATGAGCAGTTCTTC. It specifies CASCPDRGTYNEQFF.

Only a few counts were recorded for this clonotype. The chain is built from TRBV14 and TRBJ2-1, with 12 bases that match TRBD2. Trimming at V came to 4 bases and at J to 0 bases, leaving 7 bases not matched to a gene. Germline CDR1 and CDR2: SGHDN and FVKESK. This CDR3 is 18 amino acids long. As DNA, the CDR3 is TGTGCCAGCAGCCTCGGGACTAGCGGGCGATACTCCTACAATGAGCAGTTCTTC. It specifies CASSLGTSGRYSYNEQFF.

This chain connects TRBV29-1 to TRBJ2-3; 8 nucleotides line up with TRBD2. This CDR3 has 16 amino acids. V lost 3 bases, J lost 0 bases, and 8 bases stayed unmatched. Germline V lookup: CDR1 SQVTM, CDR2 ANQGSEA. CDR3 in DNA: TGCAGCGTTGAGGGTAGCGGGGTGATTAGCACAGATACGCAGTATTTT. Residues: CSVEGSGVISTDTQYF.

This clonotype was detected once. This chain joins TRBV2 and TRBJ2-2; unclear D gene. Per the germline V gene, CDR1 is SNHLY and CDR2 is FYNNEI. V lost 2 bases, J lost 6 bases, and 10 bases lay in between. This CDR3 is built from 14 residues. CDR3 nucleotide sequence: TGTGCCAGCAGTGAAAGACGTGGCTCCGGGGAGCTGTTTTTT. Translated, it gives CASSERRGSGELFF.

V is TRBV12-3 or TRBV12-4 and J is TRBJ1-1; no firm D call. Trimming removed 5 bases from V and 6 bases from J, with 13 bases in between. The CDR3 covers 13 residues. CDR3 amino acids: CASSPALRAEAFF. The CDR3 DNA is TGTGCCAGCAGTCCTGCCCTGCGCGCTGAAGCTTTCTTT.

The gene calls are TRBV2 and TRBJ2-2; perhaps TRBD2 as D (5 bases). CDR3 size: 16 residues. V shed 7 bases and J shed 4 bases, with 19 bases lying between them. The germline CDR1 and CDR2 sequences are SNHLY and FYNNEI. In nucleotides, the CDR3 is TGTGCCAGCAAAACCGCCCCCTCTCGGGGCACCGGGGAGCTGTTTTTT. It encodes CASKTAPSRGTGELFF.